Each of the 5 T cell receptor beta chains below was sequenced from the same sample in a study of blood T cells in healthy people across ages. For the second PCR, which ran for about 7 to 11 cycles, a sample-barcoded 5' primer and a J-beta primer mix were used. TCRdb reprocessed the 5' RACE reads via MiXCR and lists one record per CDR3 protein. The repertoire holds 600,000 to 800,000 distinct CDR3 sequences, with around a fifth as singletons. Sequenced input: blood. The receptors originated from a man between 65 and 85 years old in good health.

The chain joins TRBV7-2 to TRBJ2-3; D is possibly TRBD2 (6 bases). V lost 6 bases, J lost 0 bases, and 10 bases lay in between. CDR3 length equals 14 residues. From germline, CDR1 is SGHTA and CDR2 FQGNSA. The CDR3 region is CASRRAGSTDTQYF. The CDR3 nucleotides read TGTGCCAGCAGACGGGCGGGAAGCACAGATACGCAGTATTTT.

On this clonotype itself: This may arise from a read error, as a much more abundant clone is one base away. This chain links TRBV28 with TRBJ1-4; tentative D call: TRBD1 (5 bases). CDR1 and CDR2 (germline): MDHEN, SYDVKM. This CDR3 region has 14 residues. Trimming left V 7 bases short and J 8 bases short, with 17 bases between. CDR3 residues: CASTLRGFEEKLFF. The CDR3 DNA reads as TGTGCCAGCACGCTACGGGGGTTCGAGGAAAAACTGTTTTTT.

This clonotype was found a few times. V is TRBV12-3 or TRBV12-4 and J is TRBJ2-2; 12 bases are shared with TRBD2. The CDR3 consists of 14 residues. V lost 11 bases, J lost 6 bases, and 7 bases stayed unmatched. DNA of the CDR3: TGTGCCGGGAAGACTAGCGGGAGTCCCGGGGAGCTGTTTTTT. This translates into CAGKTSGSPGELFF.

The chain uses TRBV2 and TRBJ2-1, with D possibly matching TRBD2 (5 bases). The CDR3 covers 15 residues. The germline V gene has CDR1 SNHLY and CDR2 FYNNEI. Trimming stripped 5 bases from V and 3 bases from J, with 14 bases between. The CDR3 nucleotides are TGTGCCAGCAGTCAACCGGGTCGGGGCTACAATGAGCAGTTCTTC. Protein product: CASSQPGRGYNEQFF.

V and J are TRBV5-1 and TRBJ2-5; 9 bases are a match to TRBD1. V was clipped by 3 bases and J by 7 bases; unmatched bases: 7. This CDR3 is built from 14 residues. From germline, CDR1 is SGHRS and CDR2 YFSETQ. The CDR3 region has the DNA TGCGCCAGCAGCTCAACAGGGGGCGATGGGACCCAGTACTTC. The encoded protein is CASSSTGGDGTQYF.